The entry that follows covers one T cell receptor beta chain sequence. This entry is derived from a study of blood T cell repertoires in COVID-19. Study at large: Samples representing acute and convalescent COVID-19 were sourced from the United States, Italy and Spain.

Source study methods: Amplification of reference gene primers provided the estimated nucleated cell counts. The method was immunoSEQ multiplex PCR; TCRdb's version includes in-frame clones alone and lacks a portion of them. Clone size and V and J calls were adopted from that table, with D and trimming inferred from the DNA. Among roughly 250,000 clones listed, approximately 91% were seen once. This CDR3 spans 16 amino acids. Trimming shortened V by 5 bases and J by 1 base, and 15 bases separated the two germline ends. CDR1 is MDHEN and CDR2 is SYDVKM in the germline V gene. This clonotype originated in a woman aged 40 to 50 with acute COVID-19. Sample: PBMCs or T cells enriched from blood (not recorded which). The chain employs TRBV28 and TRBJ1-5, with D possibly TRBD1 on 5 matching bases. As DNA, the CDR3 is TGTGCCAGCAGTCCTAGTGGGAGGGACAGCAATCAGCCCCAGCATTTT. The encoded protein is CASSPSGRDSNQPQHF.